The 9 T cell receptor beta chains in this list originate from one sample, sequenced in a study of technical replicates of blood from four donors. The data were produced by immunoSEQ multiplex PCR, yet TCRdb's version contains in-frame clones alone and is incomplete. The table shows some 11,000 clones, with roughly nine tenths occurring only once. The specimen was PBMCs. The receptor source for this set is a human donor in good health.

V and J are TRBV6-5 and TRBJ2-7, with D perhaps matching TRBD2 (5 bases). This CDR3 is built from 13 residues. Trimming pared 6 bases from V and 2 bases from J, leaving 11 bases between. Germline CDR1 MNHEY, CDR2 SVGAGI. CDR3 sequence: CASRTSGAYEQYF. The CDR3 DNA follows: TGTGCCAGCAGAACTAGTGGAGCCTACGAGCAGTACTTC.

The chain has TRBV18 and TRBJ2-7; 7 bases are shared with TRBD2. V lost 2 bases and J lost 2; bases outside the gene matches: 6. The CDR3 sequence is 15 residues long. From germline, CDR1 is KGHSH and CDR2 LQKENI. The CDR3: CASSPSASGTYEQYF. CDR3 nucleotide sequence: TGTGCCAGCTCACCATCCGCTAGCGGAACCTACGAGCAGTACTTC.

This chain connects TRBV7-9 to TRBJ2-1; possible D gene TRBD1, 6 bases. Trimming left V 5 bases short and J 4 bases short, with 9 bases between. CDR1 is SEHNR and CDR2 is FQNEAQ in the germline V gene (reference sequence). This CDR3 has 13 residues. CDR3 bases: TGTGCCAGCAGCATCGGACAGTACAATGAGCAGTTCTTC. Translating gives CASSIGQYNEQFF.

J is TRBJ2-3 and V is TRBV5-4, with 13 bases fitting TRBD2. Germline trimming cut 4 bases from V and 4 bases from J; bases unmatched to any gene: 6. The CDR3 has 16 residues. Germline CDR1 reads SGHNT; CDR2 reads YYREEE (reference sequence). CDR3 sequence reads: CASSPGLAGEPDTQYF. The CDR3 DNA is TGTGCCAGCAGCCCTGGACTAGCGGGAGAACCAGATACGCAGTATTTT.

The chain couples TRBV7-2 to TRBJ2-1, with D perhaps TRBD2 (6 bases). The CDR3 has 14 amino acids. V dropped 5 bases and J dropped 6 bases, with 14 bases sitting between them. Germline CDR1 is SGHTA and CDR2 is FQGNSA. CDR3 region: CASSRTGGVNEQFF. CDR3 sequence (DNA): TGTGCCAGCAGCCGAACCGGAGGGGTCAATGAGCAGTTCTTC.

The chain combines TRBV7-2 with TRBJ1-1; 9 bases are a match to TRBD1. This CDR3 is 16 amino acids long. Germline CDR1 is SGHTA and CDR2 is FQGNSA. V shed 3 bases and J 4 bases; nucleotides not matched to a gene: 9. CDR3 nucleotides: TGTGCCAGCAGCTTCGGGACAGGGTGGGACGTCACTGAAGCTTTCTTT. It is translated as CASSFGTGWDVTEAFF.

The chain employs TRBV7-8 and TRBJ1-5; D is perhaps TRBD1 (5 bases). The germline V gene encodes CDR1 SGHVS and CDR2 FQNEAQ. Trimming removed 4 bases from V and 5 bases from J, with 9 bases in between. There are 13 residues in the CDR3. This chain's CDR3 is CASSSQTDQPQHF. The CDR3, as DNA: TGTGCCAGCAGCTCGCAGACAGATCAGCCCCAGCATTTT.

The rearrangement uses TRBV28 and TRBJ2-7, with D possibly being TRBD1 (7 bases). CDR3 length: 12 residues. The germline V and J ends were trimmed by 5 bases and 5 bases, with 10 bases remaining between them. Germline V gene sequence: CDR1 MDHEN, CDR2 SYDVKM. CDR3 nucleotides: TGTGCCAGCAGTCAGGGGGGCCACGAGCAGTACTTC. Its translation is CASSQGGHEQYF.

The chain links TRBV19 to TRBJ1-3; the match to TRBD1 covers 7 bases. CDR3 size: 16 residues. Per the germline V gene, CDR1 is LNHDA and CDR2 is SQIVND (reference sequence). V lost 1 base to trimming and J lost 0 bases; unmatched junction nucleotides: 3. CDR3 sequence reads: CASSIGTGVSGNTIYF. For the CDR3, the DNA is TGTGCCAGTAGTATAGGTACAGGGGTCTCTGGAAACACCATATATTTT.